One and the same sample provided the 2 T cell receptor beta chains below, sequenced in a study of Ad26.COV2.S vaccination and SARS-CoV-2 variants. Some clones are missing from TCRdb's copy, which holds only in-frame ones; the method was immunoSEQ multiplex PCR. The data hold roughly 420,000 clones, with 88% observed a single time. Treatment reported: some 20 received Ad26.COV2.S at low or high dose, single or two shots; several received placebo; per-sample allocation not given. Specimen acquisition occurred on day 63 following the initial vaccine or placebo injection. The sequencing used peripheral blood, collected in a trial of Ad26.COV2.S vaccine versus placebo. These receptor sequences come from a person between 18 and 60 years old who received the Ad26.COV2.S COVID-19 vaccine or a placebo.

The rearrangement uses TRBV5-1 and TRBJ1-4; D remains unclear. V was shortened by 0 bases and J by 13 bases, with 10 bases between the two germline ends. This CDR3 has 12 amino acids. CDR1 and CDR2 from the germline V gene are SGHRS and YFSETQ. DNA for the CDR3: TGCGCCAGCAGCTTGGTGTCAGGTCCACTGTTTTTT. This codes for CASSLVSGPLFF.

Here the CDR3 DNA reads TGTGCCAGCAGCACCACAGTCTCCTACGAGCAGTACTTC. It translates to CASSTTVSYEQYF. V and J are TRBV13 and TRBJ2-7; D is unresolved. The germline V gene has CDR1 PRHDT and CDR2 FYEKMQ (reference sequence). This CDR3 is built from 13 residues. Between the trimmed V and J ends, which lost 5 bases and 0 bases, there was a span of 8 bases.